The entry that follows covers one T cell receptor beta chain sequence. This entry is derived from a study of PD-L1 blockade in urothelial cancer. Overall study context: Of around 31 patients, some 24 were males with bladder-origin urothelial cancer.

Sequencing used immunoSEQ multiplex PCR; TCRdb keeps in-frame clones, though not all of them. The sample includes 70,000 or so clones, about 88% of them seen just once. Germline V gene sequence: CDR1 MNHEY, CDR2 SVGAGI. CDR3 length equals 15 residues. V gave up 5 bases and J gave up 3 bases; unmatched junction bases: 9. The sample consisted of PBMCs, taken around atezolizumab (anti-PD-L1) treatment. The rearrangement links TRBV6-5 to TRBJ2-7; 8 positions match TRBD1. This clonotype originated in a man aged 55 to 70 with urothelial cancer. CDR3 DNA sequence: TGTGCCAGCAGTCCAGGACAGGGAAATTTCTACGAGCAGTACTTC. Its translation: CASSPGQGNFYEQYF.